This is a list of T cell receptor beta chains from one sample in a study of cytomegalovirus exposure and HLA in healthy donors. The protocol was immunoSEQ multiplex PCR, while the TCRdb copy is restricted to in-frame clones and leaves out a portion. Of some 120,000 clones in the sample, about three quarters were seen once. Source material: PBMCs. These receptors came from a young man in good health and CMV-seronegative. Each CDR3 is given with its conserved first and last residue. The D gene is left open where the match is weak. The size field is filled for only some rows; it gives once, few, many or a size class.

>TRBJ2-3|14|-|TRBV30|TRBD2
TGTGCCTGGAGGCTAGCGGGGGCGGGAGATACGCAGTATTTT
CAWRLAGAGDTQYF
>TRBJ2-3|20|-|TRBV2|TRBD2
TGTGCCAGCAGTGAATGGGGGACTAGCGGGGGGGCCTATTTCACAGATACGCAGTATTTT
CASSEWGTSGGAYFTDTQYF
>TRBJ2-2|16|-|TRBV7-3|-
TGTGCCAGCAGCCCCATGGGGGGGCGAAGCACCGGGGAGCTGTTTTTT
CASSPMGGRSTGELFF
>TRBJ1-1|14|-|TRBV7-4|TRBD1
TGTGCCAGCAGCCACTGGGACAGGGACACTGAAGCTTTCTTT
CASSHWDRDTEAFF
>TRBJ2-3|18|-|TRBV6-1|TRBD1
TGTGCCAGCAGCGAAGGACAGGGGAGGTCGCCGGGCACAGATACGCAGTATTTT
CASSEGQGRSPGTDTQYF
>TRBJ2-1|13|-|TRBV6-4|-
TGTGCCAGCAGTGAATCAGCGAACAATGAGCAGTTCTTC
CASSESANNEQFF
>TRBJ2-1|15|-|TRBV7-3|TRBD1
TGTGCCAGCAGCTTCACAGGGGGCGTAGACAATGAGCAGTTCTTC
CASSFTGGVDNEQFF
>TRBJ2-4|15|-|TRBV18|TRBD1
TGTGCCAGCTCAGGACAGGACCTGGCCAAAAACATTCAGTACTTC
CASSGQDLAKNIQYF
>TRBJ1-2|14|-|TRBV28|-
TGTGCCAGCAGTCCAACAGGGAAACCCTATGGCTACACCTTC
CASSPTGKPYGYTF
>TRBJ1-5|15|-|TRBV2|TRBD1
TGTGCCAGCAGGAGACCAGGGGGCAGCAATCAGCCCCAGCATTTT
CASRRPGGSNQPQHF
>TRBJ1-1|17|-|TRBV28|TRBD1
TGTGCCAGCAGCCACTACGATCGGACAGGGGTTCGGACTGAAGCTTTCTTT
CASSHYDRTGVRTEAFF
>TRBJ2-7|13|few|TRBV5-1|TRBD1
TGCGCCAGCAGCCTCGGACAGGTCTACGAGCAGTACTTC
CASSLGQVYEQYF
>TRBJ2-5|15|once|TRBV11-2|TRBD1
TGTGCCAGCAGCTTAGGAGCGGGACAGGGATACCCCCAGTACTTC
CASSLGAGQGYPQYF
>TRBJ2-7|13|few|TRBV13|-
TGTGCCAGCAGCTTAGTGACTGCCTACGAGCAGTACTTC
CASSLVTAYEQYF
>TRBJ2-1|13|-|TRBV10-1|-
TGCGCCACCCGGGACAACACCTACAATGAGCAGTTCTTC
CATRDNTYNEQFF
>TRBJ1-2|14|-|TRBV5-4|TRBD1
TGTGCCAGCAGTCTACAGGGGGCTCTGTATGGCTACACCTTC
CASSLQGALYGYTF
>TRBJ2-3|15|few|TRBV10-1|-
TGCGCCAGCAGCCAAACGGGGGGCCCCACAGATACGCAGTATTTT
CASSQTGGPTDTQYF
>TRBJ1-4|13|-|TRBV19|-
TGTGCCAGTAGTGATATCAGGGGAGAAAAACTGTTTTTT
CASSDIRGEKLFF
>TRBJ1-1|14|once|TRBV10-2|TRBD1
TGCGCCAGCAGGCCAGACAGGGAGGACACTGAAGCTTTCTTT
CASRPDREDTEAFF
>TRBJ1-6|15|-|TRBV5-1|-
TGCGCCAGCTCCGAACGGACACCAGATAATTCACCCCTCCACTTT
CASSERTPDNSPLHF
>TRBJ2-7|16|-|TRBV27|TRBD2
TGTGCCAGCAGCCTCGCGGGGGGTCTAGGGTTCTACGAGCAGTACTTC
CASSLAGGLGFYEQYF
>TRBJ2-4|16|-|TRBV5-4|TRBD1
TGTGCCAGCAGCCAATCACCGGGACAGGGGGAAAACATTCAGTACTTC
CASSQSPGQGENIQYF
>TRBJ1-1|14|few|TRBV7-2|-
TGTGCCAGCAGCCAGACAAGAGCAAACACTGAAGCTTTCTTT
CASSQTRANTEAFF
>TRBJ1-1|13|-|TRBV7-8|-
TGTGCCAGCAGCTTAGGTCTGTCAGGCGAAGCTTTCTTT
CASSLGLSGEAFF
>TRBJ1-2|14|-|TRBV7-9|TRBD1
TGTGCCAGCAGCTATCAGGGGGGCCAAGTTGGCTACACCTTC
CASSYQGGQVGYTF
>TRBJ2-7|12|few|TRBV7-9|TRBD2
TGTTCCAGCAGCTACAACGGGGGGGAGCAGTACTTC
CSSSYNGGEQYF
>TRBJ1-6|14|-|TRBV5-5|-
TGTGCCAGCAGCTTGGGCGGTAATAATTCACCCCTCCACTTT
CASSLGGNNSPLHF
>TRBJ2-7|14|-|TRBV2|-
TGTGCCAGCAGACCTGGCAGGGTTGTCGGTGAGCAGTACTTC
CASRPGRVVGEQYF
>TRBJ1-6|13|once|TRBV6-4|-
TGTGCCAGCAGGTCGGGGTGGGATTCACCCCTCCACTTT
CASRSGWDSPLHF
>TRBJ1-2|14|few|TRBV4-1|-
TGCGCCAGCAGCCAGGGAGGGGGGGCCATTGGCTACACCTTC
CASSQGGGAIGYTF
>TRBJ2-1|15|few|TRBV27|TRBD1
TGTGCCAGCAGTTCCAGGACAGGGGTATACAATGAGCAGTTCTTC
CASSSRTGVYNEQFF
>TRBJ2-7|15|-|TRBV13|-
TGTGCCAGCAGCCCCCAACGGGGGACGCCGCGGGAGCAGTACTTC
CASSPQRGTPREQYF
>TRBJ2-4|15|-|TRBV19|-
TGTGCCAGTAGTCCCCAATCCCTGGAGGGAAACATTCAGTACTTC
CASSPQSLEGNIQYF
>TRBJ2-7|12|few|TRBV7-9|-
TGTGCCAGCAGCTTCGGGGACTACGAGCAGTACTTC
CASSFGDYEQYF
>TRBJ1-3|15|once|TRBV4-1|TRBD1
TGCGCCAGCAGCCAAGGTGCACAGGGGGGAAACACCATATATTTT
CASSQGAQGGNTIYF
>TRBJ2-5|12|few|TRBV29-1|-
TGCAGCGTAGACCTAGAGCGAGAGACCCAGTACTTC
CSVDLERETQYF
>TRBJ1-1|13|few|TRBV7-2|-
TGTGCCAGCAGCCCTCCCGTGTTAACTGAAGCTTTCTTT
CASSPPVLTEAFF
>TRBJ1-2|15|few|TRBV4-2|TRBD1
TGTGCCAGCAGCCAAGGAACCGGGACAGGGCTCGGCTACACCTTC
CASSQGTGTGLGYTF
>TRBJ2-1|16|-|TRBV12-2|-
TGTGCAAGTCGCTTACCCGACAGAACCTCCTACAATGAGCAGTTCTTC
CASRLPDRTSYNEQFF
>TRBJ1-3|15|few|TRBV18|-
TGTGCCAGCTCACCGGGCGAGACAGAAGGAAACACCATATATTTT
CASSPGETEGNTIYF
>TRBJ1-1|13|-|TRBV9|-
TGTGCCAGCAGCGTAACCCCGGGAGGGGAAGCTTTCTTT
CASSVTPGGEAFF
>TRBJ1-4|14|once|TRBV5-1|TRBD1
TGCGCCAGCAGCTTGGAGTGGGACAGGGGAAAACTGTTTTTT
CASSLEWDRGKLFF
>TRBJ2-5|18|once|TRBV15|-
TGTGCCACCAGCAGAGGGAGCCTCAAAGTTGGGTTCCAAGAGACCCAGTACTTC
CATSRGSLKVGFQETQYF
>TRBJ1-6|14|-|TRBV9|-
TGTGCCAGCAGCGTAGAACAGTCCAATTCACCCCTCCACTTT
CASSVEQSNSPLHF
>TRBJ2-2|15|few|TRBV5-1|TRBD1
TGCGCCAGCAGCTCGGGACAGACCCACACCGGGGAGCTGTTTTTT
CASSSGQTHTGELFF
>TRBJ2-1|13|-|TRBV4-1|-
TGCGCCAGCAGCCAAGATTGGGCCAATGAGCAGTTCTTC
CASSQDWANEQFF
>TRBJ1-2|11|-|TRBV29-1|-
TGCAGCGTTGACAGGGGCTATGGCTACACCTTC
CSVDRGYGYTF
>TRBJ2-3|13|-|TRBV27|-
TGTGCCAGCAGTCAACGGGGGGCGGATACGCAGTATTTT
CASSQRGADTQYF
>TRBJ1-1|15|-|TRBV15|TRBD1
TGTGCCACCAGGAGGATAGGGGGCATGAACACTGAAGCTTTCTTT
CATRRIGGMNTEAFF
>TRBJ2-3|15|-|TRBV5-1|TRBD1
TGCGCCAGCAGCCCTGGACAGGGCTACACAGATACGCAGTATTTT
CASSPGQGYTDTQYF
>TRBJ2-6|18|once|TRBV4-2|-
TGTGCCAGCAGCCAGTCAGCAGACTCTAGCTCTGGGGCCAACGTCCTGACTTTC
CASSQSADSSSGANVLTF